Sequencing of this TCR beta chain was carried out in a study of early T cells in non-severe SARS-CoV-2 infection. Study context: Unsorted whole blood bulk RNA was sequenced, with unpaired chains.

This clonotype was counted ten times or more. What it binds is unknown. Unique molecular identifiers were attached to individual cDNA molecules. One entry per CDR3 protein results from TCRdb running MiXCR on the 5' RACE reads. The sample lists around 89,000 distinct CDR3 sequences, roughly 15% occurring once. Study results and limitations: In VDJdb matching, anti-spike CD8 responses were favored while private and CD4 specificities went missing.

Trimming pared 1 base from V and 5 bases from J, leaving 11 bases between. Germline loops: CDR1 MGHRA, CDR2 YSYEKL. The CDR3 spans 15 residues. The sequencing input was whole blood. The receptor was derived from an adult who was a healthcare worker with PCR-confirmed SARS-CoV-2 infection or an uninfected control (not recorded which). The chain employs TRBV4-1 and TRBJ2-2; D gene unclear. The CDR3 here is CASSQGAMGTGELFF. In DNA, the CDR3 is TGCGCCAGCAGCCAAGGGGCTATGGGGACCGGGGAGCTGTTTTTT.